The rows below give T cell receptor beta chains drawn from one sample of a study of blood T cell repertoires in COVID-19. Sequencing used immunoSEQ multiplex PCR; TCRdb keeps in-frame clones, though not all of them. This sample has roughly 420,000 clones, with 88% found just once. Sequences were obtained from PBMCs or T cells enriched from blood (not recorded which). These receptors came from a woman between 25 and 40 years old with acute COVID-19. Both conserved end residues are part of each CDR3. The D gene is left open where the match is weak. A clone size is listed for some rows: how often the clone was seen (once, few, many), or a class if it is expanded.

v_gene	abundance	len	d_gene	j_gene	CDR3aa	CDR3nt
TRBV29-1	few	13	TRBD1	TRBJ1-4	CSAMDREYEKLFF	TGCAGCGCTATGGACAGGGAATATGAAAAACTGTTTTTT
TRBV2	-	17	TRBD2	TRBJ2-1	CASSPSGGAGGRNEQFF	TGTGCCAGCAGTCCTAGCGGGGGGGCCGGGGGCCGCAATGAGCAGTTCTTC
TRBV5-1	-	18	TRBD2	TRBJ2-3	CASRRTTSFGGGLDTQYF	TGCGCCAGCAGACGCACCACCTCTTTCGGCGGGGGGCTAGATACGCAGTATTTT
TRBV5-6	-	15	-	TRBJ1-6	CASTLRGSYNSPLHF	TGTGCCAGCACCCTGCGGGGCTCCTATAATTCACCCCTCCACTTT
TRBV25-1	-	14	TRBD1	TRBJ2-1	CASSGRTGYNEQFF	TGTGCCAGCAGTGGAAGGACAGGCTACAATGAGCAGTTCTTC
TRBV9	-	15	TRBD2	TRBJ2-7	CASSVSAGLVYEQYF	TGTGCCAGCAGCGTGTCAGCGGGGTTAGTCTACGAGCAGTACTTC
TRBV4-1	-	17	TRBD2	TRBJ2-3	CASSQDRLAGGRDTQYF	TGCGCCAGCAGCCAAGATCGACTAGCGGGGGGTAGGGATACGCAGTATTTT
TRBV7-6	-	16	-	TRBJ2-2	CASSLAPGSNTGELFF	TGTGCCAGCAGCTTAGCGCCAGGTTCCAACACCGGGGAGCTGTTTTTT
TRBV6-5	-	16	TRBD1	TRBJ1-2	CASSYIRTGGSYGYTF	TGTGCCAGCAGTTATATCCGGACAGGGGGCAGCTATGGCTACACCTTC
TRBV6-4	-	14	-	TRBJ1-2	CASRSDSTLLGYTF	TGTGCCAGCAGGAGCGACAGTACCCTATTGGGCTACACCTTC
TRBV11-2	-	13	TRBD1	TRBJ1-1	CASSPGTGRKAFF	TGTGCCAGCAGCCCGGGGACAGGGAGAAAAGCTTTCTTT
TRBV7-6	-	18	TRBD1	TRBJ2-7	CASSPGTGGAGGSYEQYF	TGTGCCAGCAGCCCCGGGACAGGGGGCGCAGGGGGCTCCTACGAGCAGTACTTC
TRBV3-1/TRBV3-2	once	16	TRBD2	TRBJ2-2	CASSQTGLENTGELFF	TGTGCCAGCAGCCAAACGGGACTAGAGAACACCGGGGAGCTGTTTTTT
TRBV24-1	-	15	-	TRBJ2-5	CATSVGGSGQETQYF	TGTGCCACCAGTGTGGGTGGGAGCGGCCAAGAGACCCAGTACTTC
TRBV2	once	14	-	TRBJ1-4	CASSSGFYGEKLFF	TGTGCCAGCAGTTCAGGTTTTTATGGGGAAAAACTGTTTTTT
TRBV19	-	16	-	TRBJ1-1	CASSIQWGGLDTEAFF	TGTGCCAGTAGTATTCAGTGGGGGGGGCTGGACACTGAAGCTTTCTTT
TRBV7-2	-	15	-	TRBJ2-7	CASSSPLSRRGEQYF	TGTGCCAGCAGCTCTCCCCTTTCTAGACGCGGCGAGCAGTACTTC
TRBV20-1	-	15	-	TRBJ1-5	CSASPAGVGDQPQHF	TGCAGTGCTAGTCCAGCGGGGGTGGGCGATCAGCCCCAGCATTTT
TRBV27	-	15	-	TRBJ2-1	CASSDTGTGYNEQFF	TGTGCCAGCAGCGACACCGGGACTGGCTACAATGAGCAGTTCTTC
TRBV7-9	once	15	TRBD2	TRBJ2-5	CASRPASGAFETQYF	TGTGCCAGCAGGCCGGCGAGCGGGGCATTTGAGACCCAGTACTTC
TRBV7-3	once	14	TRBD2	TRBJ2-3	CASSRRGTTDTQYF	TGTGCCAGCAGCCGGCGGGGGACCACAGATACGCAGTATTTT
TRBV18	-	14	-	TRBJ2-1	CASSPDLAGNEQFF	TGTGCCAGCTCACCAGACCTAGCAGGTAATGAGCAGTTCTTC
TRBV4-1	-	17	TRBD1	TRBJ1-1	CASSQAGQGAGWTEAFF	TGCGCCAGCAGCCAAGCTGGACAGGGGGCCGGCTGGACTGAAGCTTTCTTT
TRBV19	-	14	-	TRBJ1-1	CASNPGGKNTEAFF	TGTGCCAGTAATCCCGGGGGAAAGAACACTGAAGCTTTCTTT
TRBV7-3	-	15	-	TRBJ2-1	CASSFQSTSTNEQFF	TGTGCCAGCAGCTTCCAGAGCACTAGCACCAATGAGCAGTTCTTC
TRBV15	-	14	-	TRBJ1-5	CATSRDRGDRPQHF	TGTGCCACCAGCAGAGATCGGGGGGACCGGCCCCAGCATTTT
TRBV4-2	-	15	TRBD1	TRBJ1-4	CASSQEDRGEEKLFF	TGTGCCAGCAGCCAAGAGGACAGGGGCGAAGAAAAACTGTTTTTT
TRBV20-1	once	11	TRBD1	TRBJ1-2	CSGKTGEGYTF	TGCAGCGGGAAGACAGGGGAAGGCTACACCTTC
TRBV11-2	-	16	TRBD2	TRBJ2-1	CASSRLAGGTYNEQFF	TGTGCCAGCAGCAGACTAGCGGGGGGAACTTACAATGAGCAGTTCTTC
TRBV27	many	15	TRBD1	TRBJ1-2	CASSPRGQGRAGYTF	TGTGCCAGCAGTCCACGGGGACAGGGGAGGGCTGGCTACACCTTC
TRBV11-2	-	13	TRBD1	TRBJ1-2	CASSPRGSYGYTF	TGTGCCAGCAGCCCCAGGGGGTCATATGGCTACACCTTC
TRBV30	-	14	-	TRBJ2-7	CAWSVAAGSYEQYF	TGTGCCTGGAGTGTAGCGGCAGGCTCCTACGAGCAGTACTTC
TRBV7-2	-	14	-	TRBJ1-4	CASSLAGSAEKLFF	TGTGCCAGCAGCTTAGCAGGGAGCGCAGAAAAACTGTTTTTT
TRBV5-1	-	13	-	TRBJ2-7	CASATGQAGEQYF	TGCGCCAGCGCTACAGGCCAGGCCGGCGAGCAGTACTTC
TRBV10-3	-	15	TRBD1	TRBJ1-6	CAISEFDRAHSPLHF	TGTGCCATCAGTGAATTCGACAGGGCCCATTCACCCCTCCACTTT
TRBV28	-	12	-	TRBJ2-7	CASSRVGYEQYF	TGTGCCAGCAGTCGGGTGGGCTACGAGCAGTACTTC
TRBV19	-	17	-	TRBJ2-7	CATKTLGSAMAYYEQYF	TGTGCCACTAAGACTCTCGGGTCAGCTATGGCATACTACGAGCAGTACTTC
TRBV30	-	15	-	TRBJ2-3	CAWSVRTISTDTQYF	TGTGCCTGGAGTGTACGGACTATCAGCACAGATACGCAGTATTTT
TRBV10-3	-	13	TRBD2	TRBJ2-2	CAVRGGLGGELFF	TGTGCCGTACGGGGGGGCCTTGGCGGGGAGCTGTTTTTT
TRBV5-1	once	15	TRBD1	TRBJ2-7	CASSPFDRGPHEQYF	TGCGCCAGCAGCCCCTTTGACAGGGGGCCCCACGAGCAGTACTTC
TRBV20-1	-	15	TRBD1	TRBJ1-5	CSASKTGTGDQPQHF	TGCAGTGCTAGTAAGACCGGGACAGGGGATCAGCCCCAGCATTTT
TRBV5-8	once	15	-	TRBJ1-4	CASSFPTSTNEKLFF	TGTGCCAGCAGCTTTCCGACATCAACTAATGAAAAACTGTTTTTT
TRBV5-1	few	15	TRBD1	TRBJ2-7	CASSLWGTGAYEQYF	TGCGCCAGCAGCTTGTGGGGAACAGGGGCCTACGAGCAGTACTTC
TRBV4-1	-	17	-	TRBJ1-5	CASSQDLVGWGGQPQHF	TGCGCCAGCAGCCAAGATCTGGTAGGCTGGGGAGGCCAGCCCCAGCATTTT
TRBV28	-	18	TRBD1	TRBJ2-7	CASSRLGTGGARPHEQYF	TGTGCCAGCAGTCGCCTCGGGACAGGGGGCGCGAGACCCCACGAGCAGTACTTC
TRBV5-1	-	14	-	TRBJ2-7	CASSSGDRTGEQYF	TGCGCCAGCAGTTCGGGGGACCGAACAGGCGAGCAGTACTTC
TRBV2	-	14	-	TRBJ1-1	CASSERQMNTEAFF	TGTGCCAGCAGTGAACGACAGATGAACACTGAAGCTTTCTTT
TRBV7-2	once	15	-	TRBJ2-7	CASSLKAGSTYEQYF	TGTGCCAGCAGCTTAAAGGCAGGGTCAACCTACGAGCAGTACTTC